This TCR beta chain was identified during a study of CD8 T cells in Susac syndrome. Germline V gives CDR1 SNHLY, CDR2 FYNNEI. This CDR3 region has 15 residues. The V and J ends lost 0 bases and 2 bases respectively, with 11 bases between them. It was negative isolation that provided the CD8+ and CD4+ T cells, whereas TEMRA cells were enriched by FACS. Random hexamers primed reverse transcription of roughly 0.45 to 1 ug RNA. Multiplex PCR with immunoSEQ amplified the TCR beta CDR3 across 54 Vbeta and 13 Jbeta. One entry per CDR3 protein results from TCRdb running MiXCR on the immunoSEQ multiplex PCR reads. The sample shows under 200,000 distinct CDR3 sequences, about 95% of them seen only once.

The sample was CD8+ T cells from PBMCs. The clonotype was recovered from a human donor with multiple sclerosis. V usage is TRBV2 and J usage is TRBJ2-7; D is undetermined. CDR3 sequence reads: CASSEAWTGTYEQYF. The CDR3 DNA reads TGTGCCAGCAGTGAAGCCTGGACGGGTACCTACGAGCAGTACTTC.